This T cell receptor (beta chain) was recorded in a study of blood T cell repertoires in COVID-19. Across the whole study: The origin of the acute and convalescent COVID-19 samples was the United States, Italy and Spain.

Seattle patient enrollment occurred during active infection, with longitudinal follow-up thereafter. This clone was seen a few times. Methods used by the authors: Amplification of reference gene primers was used by the study to estimate nucleated cell counts. Produced via immunoSEQ multiplex PCR; TCRdb's table is partial and in-frame only. V, J and clone size are taken as reported in that table, and D and trimming were inferred from the DNA itself. The sample includes about 260,000 clones, 80% to 95% of them seen just once. Germline V gives CDR1 SGHDT, CDR2 YYEEEE. The CDR3 sequence is 16 residues long. V lost 0 bases and J lost 0, with 12 bases in between.

The gene calls are TRBV5-6 and TRBJ1-2, with no clear D. The sequenced sample was peripheral blood. This clonotype was sampled from a person between 18 and 30 years old with COVID-19, enrolled during active disease. In DNA, the CDR3 is TGTGCCAGCAGCTTGGTGCGCCAGGCGACTAACTATGGCTACACCTTC. This gives the protein CASSLVRQATNYGYTF. Together with reference TRBV5-6 and TRBJ1-2, the CDR3 gives the full variable domain: DAGVTQSPTHLIKTRGQQVTLRCSPKSGHDTVSWYQQALGQGPQFIFQYYEEEERQRGNFPDRFSGHQFPNYSSELNVNALLLGDSALYLCASSLVRQATNYGYTFGSGTRLTVV.